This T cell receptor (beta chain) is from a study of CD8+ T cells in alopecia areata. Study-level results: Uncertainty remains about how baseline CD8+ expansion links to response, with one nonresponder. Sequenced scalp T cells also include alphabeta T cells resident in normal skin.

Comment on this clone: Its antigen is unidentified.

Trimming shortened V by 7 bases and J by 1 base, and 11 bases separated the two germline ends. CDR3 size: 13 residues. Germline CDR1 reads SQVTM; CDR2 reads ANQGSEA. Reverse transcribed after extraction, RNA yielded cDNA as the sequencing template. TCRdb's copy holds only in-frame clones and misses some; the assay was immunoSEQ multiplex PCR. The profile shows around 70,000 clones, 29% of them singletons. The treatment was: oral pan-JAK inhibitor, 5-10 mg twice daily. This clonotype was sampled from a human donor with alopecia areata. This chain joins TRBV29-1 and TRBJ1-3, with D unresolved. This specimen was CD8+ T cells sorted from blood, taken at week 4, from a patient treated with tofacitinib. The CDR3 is CSAASGSGNTIYF. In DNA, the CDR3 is TGCAGCGCGGCTTCGGGGTCTGGAAACACCATATATTTT.